A single sample gave rise to the 14 T cell receptor beta chains below, sequenced in a study of siplizumab effects on memory and regulatory T cells. Method: immunoSEQ multiplex PCR; TCRdb's copy keeps in-frame clones and lacks some. The top ten clones hold around 0.68% of a sample with about 100,000 clones, about 91% of them seen once. The sequenced sample consisted of Tregs sorted from blood. Receptor source: a human donor in good health.

The CDR3 spells CASSLSGWRDTQYF. For the CDR3, the DNA is TGTGCCAGCAGCTTAAGCGGGTGGAGGGATACGCAGTATTTT. J is TRBJ2-3 and V is TRBV7-3; possibly TRBD2 for D (5 bases). Between the trimmed V and J ends, which lost 1 base and 6 bases, there was a span of 11 bases. From germline, CDR1 is SGHTA and CDR2 FQGTGA. The CDR3 sequence is 14 residues long.

The rearrangement links TRBV9 to TRBJ1-5, with D possibly matching TRBD1 (6 bases). Trimming took off 4 bases at V and 5 bases at J, with 16 bases between the two ends. The CDR3 sequence is 15 residues long. CDR1 and CDR2 (germline): SGDLS, YYNGEE. CDR3: CASSLTGTIDQPQHF. For the CDR3, the DNA is TGTGCCAGCAGCCTAACCGGGACAATTGATCAGCCCCAGCATTTT.

The V gene is TRBV28, the J gene TRBJ2-7, with a tentative D call TRBD1 (5 bases). V lost 5 bases and J 4 bases, leaving 18 bases between the germline ends. Germline loops: CDR1 MDHEN, CDR2 SYDVKM. CDR3 length: 15 amino acids. CDR3 nucleotides: TGTGCCAGCAGTCCAACAGGCAGGAACCAATACGAGCAGTACTTC. Amino acid sequence: CASSPTGRNQYEQYF.

This chain connects TRBV21-1 to TRBJ2-5; TRBD2 is the table's D call, not checked against the DNA. TRBV21-1 represents a pseudogene. This CDR3 is 14 amino acids long. CDR3 protein: CATIKGGVSETQYF. CDR3 bases: TGTGCCACTATAAAGGGGGGGGTATCAGAGACCCAGTACTTC.

The gene calls are TRBV7-9 and TRBJ1-2, with a tentative D call TRBD1 (6 bases). This CDR3 is built from 15 residues. Trimming pared 5 bases from V and 1 base from J, leaving 14 bases between. Germline V CDR1 and CDR2: SEHNR, FQNEAQ (reference sequence). This CDR3 is CASSVGQHFNYGYTF. CDR3 DNA sequence: TGTGCCAGCAGCGTAGGACAGCATTTTAACTATGGCTACACCTTC.

The chain recombines TRBV27 with TRBJ1-2; D gene ambiguous. Germline V gives CDR1 MNHEY, CDR2 SMNVEV (reference sequence). V lost 7 bases and J 1 base, leaving 16 bases between the germline ends. This CDR3 spans 15 amino acids. The chain's CDR3 is CASTGIPQSNYGYTF. CDR3 in DNA: TGTGCCAGCACCGGAATCCCACAGAGTAACTATGGCTACACCTTC.

The V gene is TRBV6-1, the J gene TRBJ1-2; maybe TRBD1 (6 bases). Germline V lookup: CDR1 MNHNS, CDR2 SASEGT. The CDR3 contains 13 residues. Trimming left V 8 bases short and J 2 bases short, with 12 bases between. In DNA, the CDR3 is TGTGCCAGCCCGGCAGGGGCGAACTATGGCTACACCTTC. Translating gives CASPAGANYGYTF.

The chain couples TRBV5-1 to TRBJ2-1; 9 bases agree with TRBD2. V was pared by 4 bases and J by 4 bases, with 27 bases of the junction left unmatched. CDR1 is SGHRS, CDR2 YFSETQ, per germline. This CDR3 is built from 22 residues. The CDR3 reads CASSRFPMTSGPDFFRYNEQFF. The CDR3 DNA sequence: TGCGCCAGCAGCCGATTCCCCATGACTAGCGGACCCGACTTTTTCAGATACAATGAGCAGTTCTTC.

The gene calls are TRBV7-9 and TRBJ2-3; TRBD2 agrees at 9 bases. Trimming at V came to 4 bases and at J to 0 bases, leaving 2 bases not matched to a gene. The CDR3 spans 15 residues. The germline V gene encodes CDR1 SEHNR and CDR2 FQNEAQ (reference sequence). The CDR3 reads CASSSGLASTDTQYF. CDR3 sequence (DNA): TGTGCCAGCAGCTCGGGACTAGCAAGCACAGATACGCAGTATTTT.

In its sample, this clone was seen once. The chain recombines TRBV6-5 with TRBJ1-2; no clear D. The CDR3 spans 14 residues. V lost 0 bases and J 8 bases, leaving 13 bases between the germline ends. Germline V gives CDR1 MNHEY, CDR2 SVGAGI. The CDR3 region has the DNA TGTGCCAGCAGTTACTCGGTGTCCCAAGGGGGCTACACCTTC. Translated: CASSYSVSQGGYTF.

This clone was recorded once. The chain joins TRBV5-1 to TRBJ2-1; D is uncertain. The CDR3 totals 14 residues. Trimming took 4 bases from V and 5 from J, leaving 13 bases between them. In germline, CDR1 is SGHRS, CDR2 YFSETQ. The chain's CDR3 is CASSPPGVNNEQFF. CDR3 DNA: TGCGCCAGCAGCCCTCCAGGAGTCAACAATGAGCAGTTCTTC.

The gene calls are TRBV6-6 and TRBJ2-5; D gene uncertain. V dropped 6 bases and J dropped 7 bases, with 15 bases sitting between them. The length of the CDR3 is 13 residues. Germline-derived CDR1 and CDR2 are MNHNY and SVGAGI (reference sequence). Written as DNA, the CDR3 is TGTGCCAGCAGCCCCGCCGGAGTAGGGACCCAGTACTTC. Translated: CASSPAGVGTQYF.

The V call is TRBV6-1, the J call TRBJ1-2; D is undetermined. V lost 8 bases to trimming and J lost 6 bases, with 16 bases between them. The V gene's germline CDR1 is MNHNS and CDR2 SASEGT. The CDR3 has 13 residues. The CDR3 DNA is TGTGCCAGCGTATTATATGGCGATGATGGCTACACCTTC. Encoded protein: CASVLYGDDGYTF.

The chain couples TRBV27 to TRBJ2-7, with 9 nucleotides matching TRBD1. Germline CDR1 and CDR2: MNHEY and SMNVEV (reference sequence). The CDR3 consists of 14 residues. The ends lost 6 bases at V and 3 bases at J; junction bases unmatched: 6. The CDR3 here is CASRDRGFLYEQYF. In nucleotides, the CDR3 is TGTGCCAGCAGAGACAGGGGGTTTCTCTACGAGCAGTACTTC.